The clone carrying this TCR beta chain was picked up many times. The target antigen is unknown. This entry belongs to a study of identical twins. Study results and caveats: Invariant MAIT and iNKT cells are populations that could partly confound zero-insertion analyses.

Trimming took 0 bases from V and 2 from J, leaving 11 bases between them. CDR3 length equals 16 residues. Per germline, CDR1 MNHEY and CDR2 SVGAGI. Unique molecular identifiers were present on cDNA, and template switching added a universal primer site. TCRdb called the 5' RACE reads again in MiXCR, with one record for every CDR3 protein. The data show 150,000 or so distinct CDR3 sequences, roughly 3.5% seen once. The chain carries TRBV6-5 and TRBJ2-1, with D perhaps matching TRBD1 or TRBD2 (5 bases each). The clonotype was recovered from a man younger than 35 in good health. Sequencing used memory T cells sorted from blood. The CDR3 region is CASSYSGTSAYNEQFF. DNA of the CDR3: TGTGCCAGCAGTTACTCGGGGACGTCAGCCTACAATGAGCAGTTCTTC.